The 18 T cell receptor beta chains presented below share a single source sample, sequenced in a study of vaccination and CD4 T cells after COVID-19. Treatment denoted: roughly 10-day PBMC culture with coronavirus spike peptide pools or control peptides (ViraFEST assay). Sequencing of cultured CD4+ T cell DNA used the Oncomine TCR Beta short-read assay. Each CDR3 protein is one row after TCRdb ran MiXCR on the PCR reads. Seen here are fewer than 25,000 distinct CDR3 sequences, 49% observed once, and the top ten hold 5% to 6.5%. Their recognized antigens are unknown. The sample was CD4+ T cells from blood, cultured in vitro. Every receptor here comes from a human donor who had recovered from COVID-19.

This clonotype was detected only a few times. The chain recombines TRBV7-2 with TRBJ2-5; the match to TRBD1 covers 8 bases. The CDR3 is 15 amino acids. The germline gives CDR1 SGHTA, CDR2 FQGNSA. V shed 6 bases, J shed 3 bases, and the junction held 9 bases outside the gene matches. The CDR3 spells CASRKGQGREETQYF. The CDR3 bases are TGTGCCAGCAGAAAAGGACAGGGCAGGGAAGAGACCCAGTACTTC. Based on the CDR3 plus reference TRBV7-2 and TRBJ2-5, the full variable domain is GAGVSQSPSNKVTEKGKDVELRCDPISGHTALYWYRQSLGQGLEFLIYFQGNSAPDKSGLPSDRFSAERTGGSVSTLTIQRTQQEDSAVYLCASRKGQGREETQYFGPGTRLLVL.

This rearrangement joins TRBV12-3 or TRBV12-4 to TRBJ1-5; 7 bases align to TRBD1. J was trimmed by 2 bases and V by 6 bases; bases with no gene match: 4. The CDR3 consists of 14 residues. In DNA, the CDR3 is TGTGCCAGCAGGGCCGGACAGGGCAATCAGCCCCAGCATTTT. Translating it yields CASRAGQGNQPQHF.

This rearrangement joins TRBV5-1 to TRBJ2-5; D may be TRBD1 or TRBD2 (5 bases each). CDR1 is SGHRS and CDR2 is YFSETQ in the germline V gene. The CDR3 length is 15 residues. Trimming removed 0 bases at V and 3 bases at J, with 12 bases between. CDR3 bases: TGCGCCAGCAGCTTGGTAGCTGGGGGAGAAGAGACCCAGTACTTC. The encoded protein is CASSLVAGGEETQYF.

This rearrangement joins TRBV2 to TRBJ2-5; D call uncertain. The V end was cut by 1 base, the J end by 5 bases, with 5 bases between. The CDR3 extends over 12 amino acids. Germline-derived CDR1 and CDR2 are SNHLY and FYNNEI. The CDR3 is CASSEVWETQYF. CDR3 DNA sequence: TGTGCCAGCAGTGAAGTCTGGGAGACCCAGTACTTC.

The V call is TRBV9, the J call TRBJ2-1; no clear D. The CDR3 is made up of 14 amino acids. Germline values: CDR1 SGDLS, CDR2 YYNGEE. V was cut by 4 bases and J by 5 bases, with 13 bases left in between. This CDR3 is CASSPSRRDNEQFF. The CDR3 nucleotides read TGTGCCAGCAGCCCTAGTCGACGAGACAATGAGCAGTTCTTC.

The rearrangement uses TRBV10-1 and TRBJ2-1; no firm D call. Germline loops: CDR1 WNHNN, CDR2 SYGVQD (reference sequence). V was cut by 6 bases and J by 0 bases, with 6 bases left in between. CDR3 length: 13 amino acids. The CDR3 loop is CASSPSSYNEQFF. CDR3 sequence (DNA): TGCGCCAGCAGCCCTAGCTCCTACAATGAGCAGTTCTTC.

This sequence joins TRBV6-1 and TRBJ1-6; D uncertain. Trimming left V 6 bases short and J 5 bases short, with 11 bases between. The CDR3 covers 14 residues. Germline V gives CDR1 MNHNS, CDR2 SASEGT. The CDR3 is CASRGGVNNSPLHF. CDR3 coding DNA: TGTGCCAGCAGAGGCGGGGTTAATAATTCACCCCTCCACTTT.

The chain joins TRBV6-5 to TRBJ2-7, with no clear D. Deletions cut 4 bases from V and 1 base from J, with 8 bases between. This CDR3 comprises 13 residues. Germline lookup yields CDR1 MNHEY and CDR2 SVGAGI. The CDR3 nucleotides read TGTGCCAGCAGTTCCAGGAAGTCCTACGAGCAGTACTTC. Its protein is CASSSRKSYEQYF.

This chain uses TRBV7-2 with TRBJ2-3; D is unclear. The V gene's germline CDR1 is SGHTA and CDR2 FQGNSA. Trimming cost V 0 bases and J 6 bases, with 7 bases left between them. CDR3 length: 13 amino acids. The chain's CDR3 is CASSLAPGDTQYF. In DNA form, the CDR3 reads TGTGCCAGCAGCTTAGCGCCCGGGGATACGCAGTATTTT.

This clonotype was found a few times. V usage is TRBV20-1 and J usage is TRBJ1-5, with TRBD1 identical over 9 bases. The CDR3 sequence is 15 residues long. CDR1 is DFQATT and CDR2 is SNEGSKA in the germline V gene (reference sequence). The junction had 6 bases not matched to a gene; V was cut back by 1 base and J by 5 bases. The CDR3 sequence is CSARAGQGFDQPQHF. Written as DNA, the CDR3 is TGCAGTGCTAGAGCGGGACAGGGTTTCGATCAGCCCCAGCATTTT.

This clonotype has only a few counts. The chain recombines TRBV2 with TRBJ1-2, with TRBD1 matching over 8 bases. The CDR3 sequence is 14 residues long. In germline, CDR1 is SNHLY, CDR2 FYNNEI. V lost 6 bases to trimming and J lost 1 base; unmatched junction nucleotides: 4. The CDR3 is CASRTGGDNYGYTF. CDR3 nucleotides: TGTGCCAGCAGAACAGGGGGTGATAACTATGGCTACACCTTC. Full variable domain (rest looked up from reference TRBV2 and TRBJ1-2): EPEVTQTPSHQVTQMGQEVILRCVPISNHLYFYWYRQILGQKVEFLVSFYNNEISEKSEIFDDQFSVERPDGSNFTLKIRSTKLEDSAMYFCASRTGGDNYGYTFGSGTRLTVV.

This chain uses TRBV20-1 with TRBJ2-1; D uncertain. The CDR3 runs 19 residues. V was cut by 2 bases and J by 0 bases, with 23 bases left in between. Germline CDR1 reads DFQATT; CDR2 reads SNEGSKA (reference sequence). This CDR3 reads CSARPQLVKGSSSYNEQFF. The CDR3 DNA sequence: TGCAGTGCTAGACCACAGCTAGTGAAGGGCTCCAGCTCCTACAATGAGCAGTTCTTC.

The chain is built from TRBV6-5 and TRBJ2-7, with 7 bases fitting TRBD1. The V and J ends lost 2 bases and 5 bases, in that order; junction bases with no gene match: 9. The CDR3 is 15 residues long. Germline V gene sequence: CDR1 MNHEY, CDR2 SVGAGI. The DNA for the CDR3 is TGTGCCAGCAGTTACACCGGGACAGAAGGGCACGAGCAGTACTTC. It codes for CASSYTGTEGHEQYF.

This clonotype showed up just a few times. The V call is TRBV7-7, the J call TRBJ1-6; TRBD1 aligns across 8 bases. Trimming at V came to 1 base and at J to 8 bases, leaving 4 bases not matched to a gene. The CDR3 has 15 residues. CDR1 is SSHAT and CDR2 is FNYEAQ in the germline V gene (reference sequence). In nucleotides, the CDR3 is TGTGCCAGCAGCTTAGGACAGGGGTCTCATTCACCCCTCCACTTT. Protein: CASSLGQGSHSPLHF. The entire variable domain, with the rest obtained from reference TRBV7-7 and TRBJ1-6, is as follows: GAGVSQSPRYKVTKRGQDVTLRCDPISSHATLYWYQQALGQGPEFLTYFNYEAQPDKSGLPSDRFSAERPEGSISTLTIQRTEQRDSAMYRCASSLGQGSHSPLHFGNGTRLTVT.

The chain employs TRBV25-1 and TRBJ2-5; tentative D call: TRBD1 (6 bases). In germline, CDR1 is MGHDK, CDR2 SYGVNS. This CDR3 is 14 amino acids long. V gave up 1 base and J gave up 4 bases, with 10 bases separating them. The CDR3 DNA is TGTGCCAGCAGTGAATGGCTAGGGGGAGAGACCCAGTACTTC. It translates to CASSEWLGGETQYF.

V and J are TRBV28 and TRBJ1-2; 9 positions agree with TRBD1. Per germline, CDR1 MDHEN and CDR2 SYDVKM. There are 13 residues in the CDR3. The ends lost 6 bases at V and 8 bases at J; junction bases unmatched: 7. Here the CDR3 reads CASRGTGFSGYTF. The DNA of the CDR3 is TGTGCCAGCAGAGGGACAGGGTTTAGCGGCTACACCTTC.

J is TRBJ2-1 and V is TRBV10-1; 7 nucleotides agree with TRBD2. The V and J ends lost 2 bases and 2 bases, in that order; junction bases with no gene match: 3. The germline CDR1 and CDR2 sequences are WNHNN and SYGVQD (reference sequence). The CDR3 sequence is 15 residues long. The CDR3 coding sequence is TGCGCCAGCAGTGAGAATAGCGGGCCCTACAATGAGCAGTTCTTC. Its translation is CASSENSGPYNEQFF.

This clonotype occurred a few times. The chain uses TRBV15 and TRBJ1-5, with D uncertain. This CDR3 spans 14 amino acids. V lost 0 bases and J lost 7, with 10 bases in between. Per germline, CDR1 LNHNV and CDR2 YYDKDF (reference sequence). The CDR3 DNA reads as TGTGCCACCAGCAGAGAGGGTTATTCCCAGCCCCAGCATTTT. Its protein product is CATSREGYSQPQHF.